This T cell receptor beta chain comes out of a study of T cell responses to AZD1222 COVID-19 vaccine. Study observations and caveats: Seropositive AZD1222 recipients at baseline numbered only five or six. Donors were largely white British and mainly female; clonal diversity was possibly underestimated. The study found Spike-specific TCR breadth and depth rose after two AZD1222 doses.

The trim removed 5 bases at V and 10 bases at J, leaving 7 bases unmatched. Germline CDR1 SEHNR, CDR2 FQNEAQ (reference sequence). The CDR3 totals 12 residues. Assay used: immunoSEQ multiplex PCR; TCRdb lists only in-frame clones, some missing. The sample consists of tens of thousands of clones, about three quarters of them appearing once. As regards this clone: What it binds is not known.

This TCR derives from an adult in good health. The chain employs TRBV7-9 and TRBJ1-1; 7 bases match TRBD1. The specimen was peripheral blood, collected on day 0 of AZD1222 vaccination. CDR3 region: CASSPQGVGAFF. CDR3 nucleotides: TGTGCCAGCAGCCCCCAGGGGGTAGGAGCTTTCTTT.